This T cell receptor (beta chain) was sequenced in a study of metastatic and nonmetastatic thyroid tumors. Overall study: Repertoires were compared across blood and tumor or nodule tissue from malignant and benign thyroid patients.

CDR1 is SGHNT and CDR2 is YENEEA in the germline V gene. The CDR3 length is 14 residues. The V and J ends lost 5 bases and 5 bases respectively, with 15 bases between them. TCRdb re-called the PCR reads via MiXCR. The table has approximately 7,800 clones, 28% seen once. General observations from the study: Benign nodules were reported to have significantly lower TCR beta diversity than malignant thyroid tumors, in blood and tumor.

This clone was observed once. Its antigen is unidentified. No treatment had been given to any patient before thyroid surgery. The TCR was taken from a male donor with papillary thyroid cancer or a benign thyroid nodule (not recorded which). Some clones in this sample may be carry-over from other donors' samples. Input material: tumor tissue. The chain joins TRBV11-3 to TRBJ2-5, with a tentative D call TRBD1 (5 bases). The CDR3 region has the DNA TGTGCCAGCAGCCCGGTTTGGGGCGCGGAGACCCAGTACTTC. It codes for CASSPVWGAETQYF.